This TCR beta chain stems from a study of cytotoxic CD8 clonotypes in ibrutinib-treated CLL. As for the study in general: After a median of about 70 months, roughly 14 patients stayed remitted and approximately twelve progressed; responses had been partial in around 25 and complete in 2.

The authors obtained roughly 2 micrograms of genomic DNA from cryopreserved PBMCs for TCR beta libraries. Assay: immunoSEQ multiplex PCR; the TCRdb copy retains only in-frame clones and omits some. The data contain tens of thousands of clones, 49% of them seen just once; the ten biggest clones take up approximately 17%. This clone appeared a few times. Its antigen is not known. The CDR3 is 14 residues long. The V segment lost 4 bases and the J segment 5 bases; nucleotides outside the gene matches: 6. From germline, CDR1 is SGHRS and CDR2 YFSETQ. Study results and caveats: The public clonotypes identified were infrequent and showed contraction or stability on treatment. The study found clonality rose at ibrutinib response, then fell toward baseline at progression.

The V call is TRBV5-1, the J call TRBJ2-1; 7 nucleotides agree with TRBD1. This sequence originates from a human donor with chronic lymphocytic leukemia. This specimen was PBMCs, taken before ibrutinib treatment. The CDR3 region is CASSRRGTDNEQFF. DNA of the CDR3: TGCGCCAGCAGCCGCCGTGGGACAGACAATGAGCAGTTCTTC. Using reference TRBV5-1 and TRBJ2-1 for the parts outside the CDR3, the full variable domain is KAGVTQTPRYLIKTRGQQVTLSCSPISGHRSVSWYQQTPGQGLQFLFEYFSETQRNKGNFPGRFSGRQFSNSRSEMNVSTLELGDSALYLCASSRRGTDNEQFFGPGTRLTVL.